The clone carrying this T cell receptor (beta chain) was observed a handful of times. A second PCR of 7 to 11 cycles used a sample-barcoded 5' primer and a J-beta primer mix. TCRdb reprocessed the 5' RACE reads with MiXCR, giving one entry per CDR3 protein. This table holds 650,000 to 950,000 distinct CDR3 sequences, roughly 44% found once. The data belong to a study of blood T cells in healthy people across ages. Sequencing input: blood. The clonotype was recovered from a man aged 60 to 69 in good health.

The CDR3 spells CASSYSRVRERRETQYF. CDR3 sequence (DNA): TGTGCCAGCAGTTACTCGAGAGTCAGAGAACGAAGAGAGACCCAGTACTTC. The chain employs TRBV6-5 and TRBJ2-5; D unclear. This CDR3 comprises 17 residues. Trimming removed 0 bases from V and 4 bases from J, with 18 bases in between. Looked up from germline, CDR1 is MNHEY and CDR2 is SVGAGI.